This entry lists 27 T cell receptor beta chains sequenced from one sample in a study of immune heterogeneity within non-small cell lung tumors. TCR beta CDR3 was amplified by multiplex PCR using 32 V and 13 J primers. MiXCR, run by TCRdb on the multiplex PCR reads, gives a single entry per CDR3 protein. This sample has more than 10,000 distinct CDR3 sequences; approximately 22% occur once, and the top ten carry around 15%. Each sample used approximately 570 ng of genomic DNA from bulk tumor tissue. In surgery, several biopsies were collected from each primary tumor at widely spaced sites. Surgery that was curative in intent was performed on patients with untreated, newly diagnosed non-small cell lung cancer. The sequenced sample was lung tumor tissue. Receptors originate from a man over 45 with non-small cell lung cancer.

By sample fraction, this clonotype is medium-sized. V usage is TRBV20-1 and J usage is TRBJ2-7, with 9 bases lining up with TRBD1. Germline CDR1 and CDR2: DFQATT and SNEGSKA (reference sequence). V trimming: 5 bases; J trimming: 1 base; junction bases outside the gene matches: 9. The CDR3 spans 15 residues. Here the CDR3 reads CSASMWGQGSYEQYF. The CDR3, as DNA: TGCAGTGCTTCTATGTGGGGACAGGGTTCCTACGAGCAGTACTTC.

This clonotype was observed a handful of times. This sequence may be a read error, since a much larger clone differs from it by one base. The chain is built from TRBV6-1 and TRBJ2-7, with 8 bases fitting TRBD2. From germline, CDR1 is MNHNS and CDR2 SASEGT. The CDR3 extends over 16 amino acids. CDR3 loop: CARSEGLVRGAYEQYF. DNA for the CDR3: TGTGCCCGCAGTGAAGGGCTGGTGCGGGGGGCATACGAGCAGTACTTC.

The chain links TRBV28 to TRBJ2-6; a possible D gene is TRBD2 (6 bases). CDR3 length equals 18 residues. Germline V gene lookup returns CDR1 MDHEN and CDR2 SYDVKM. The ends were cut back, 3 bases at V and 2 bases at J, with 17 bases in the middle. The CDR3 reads CASSFSKEGQAGANVLTF. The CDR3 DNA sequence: TGTGCCAGCAGTTTCTCAAAGGAGGGGCAGGCTGGGGCCAACGTCCTGACTTTC. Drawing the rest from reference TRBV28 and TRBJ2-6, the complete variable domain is DVKVTQSSRYLVKRTGEKVFLECVQDMDHENMFWYRQDPGLGLRLIYFSYDVKMKEKGDIPEGYSVSREKKERFSLILESASTNQTSMYLCASSFSKEGQAGANVLTFGAGSRLTVL.

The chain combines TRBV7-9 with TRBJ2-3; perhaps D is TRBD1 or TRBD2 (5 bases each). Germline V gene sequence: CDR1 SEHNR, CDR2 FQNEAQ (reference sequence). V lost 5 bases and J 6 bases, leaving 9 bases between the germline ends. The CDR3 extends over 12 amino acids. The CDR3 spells CASSRWGDTQYF. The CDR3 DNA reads TGTGCCAGCAGCCGCTGGGGGGATACGCAGTATTTT.

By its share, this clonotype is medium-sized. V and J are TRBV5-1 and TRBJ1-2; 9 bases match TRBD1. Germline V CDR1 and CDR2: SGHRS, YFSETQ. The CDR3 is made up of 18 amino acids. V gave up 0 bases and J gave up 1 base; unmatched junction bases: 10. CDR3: CASSLANSGTGRNYGYTF. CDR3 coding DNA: TGCGCCAGCAGCTTGGCCAATTCCGGGACAGGGCGTAACTATGGCTACACCTTC.

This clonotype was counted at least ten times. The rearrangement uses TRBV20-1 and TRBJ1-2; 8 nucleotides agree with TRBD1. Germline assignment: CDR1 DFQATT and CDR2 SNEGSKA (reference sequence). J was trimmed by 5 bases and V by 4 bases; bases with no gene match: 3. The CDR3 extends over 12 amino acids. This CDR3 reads CSANQGAYGYTF. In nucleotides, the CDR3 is TGCAGTGCTAACCAGGGGGCGTATGGCTACACCTTC.

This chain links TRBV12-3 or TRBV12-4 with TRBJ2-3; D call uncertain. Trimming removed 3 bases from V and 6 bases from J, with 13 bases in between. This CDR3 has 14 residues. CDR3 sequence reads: CASSFDPPPDTQYF. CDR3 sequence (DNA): TGTGCCAGCAGTTTCGACCCACCCCCGGATACGCAGTATTTT.

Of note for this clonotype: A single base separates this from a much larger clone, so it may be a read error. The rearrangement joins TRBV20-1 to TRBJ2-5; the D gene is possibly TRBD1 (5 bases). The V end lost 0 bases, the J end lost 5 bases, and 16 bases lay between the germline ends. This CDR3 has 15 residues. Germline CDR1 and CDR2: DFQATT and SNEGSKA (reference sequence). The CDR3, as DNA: TGCAGTGCTAGAGATCTCGCCAGGGATGGGGAGACCCAGTACTTC. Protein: CSARDLARDGETQYF.

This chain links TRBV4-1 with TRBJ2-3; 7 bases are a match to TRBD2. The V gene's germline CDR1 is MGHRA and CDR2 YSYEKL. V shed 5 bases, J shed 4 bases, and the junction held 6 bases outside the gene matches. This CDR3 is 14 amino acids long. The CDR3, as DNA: TGCGCCAGCAGCGGGAGGGCCTTGGCAGATACGCAGTATTTT. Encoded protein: CASSGRALADTQYF.

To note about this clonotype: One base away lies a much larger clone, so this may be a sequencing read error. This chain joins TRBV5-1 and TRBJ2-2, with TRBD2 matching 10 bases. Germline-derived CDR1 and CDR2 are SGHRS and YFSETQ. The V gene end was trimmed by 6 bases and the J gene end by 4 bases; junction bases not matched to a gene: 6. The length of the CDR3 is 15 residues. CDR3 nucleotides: TGCGCCAGCAAGCCCGGGACTAGCGTCACCGGGGAGCTGTTTTTT. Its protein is CASKPGTSVTGELFF. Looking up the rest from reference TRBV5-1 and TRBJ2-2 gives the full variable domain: KAGVTQTPRYLIKTRGQQVTLSCSPISGHRSVSWYQQTPGQGLQFLFEYFSETQRNKGNFPGRFSGRQFSNSRSEMNVSTLELGDSALYLCASKPGTSVTGELFFGEGSRLTVL.

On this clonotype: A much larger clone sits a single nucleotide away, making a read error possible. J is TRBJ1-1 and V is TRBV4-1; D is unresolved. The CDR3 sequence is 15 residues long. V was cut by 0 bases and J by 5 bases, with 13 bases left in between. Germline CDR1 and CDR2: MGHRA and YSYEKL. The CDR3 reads CASSQDFVGKTEAFF. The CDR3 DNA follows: TGCGCCAGCAGCCAAGATTTCGTTGGGAAGACTGAAGCTTTCTTT.

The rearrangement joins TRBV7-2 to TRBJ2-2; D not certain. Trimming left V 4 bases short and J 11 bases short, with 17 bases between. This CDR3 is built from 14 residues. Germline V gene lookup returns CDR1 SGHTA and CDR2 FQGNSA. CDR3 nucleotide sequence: TGTGCCAGCAGCTATTCGAGTCAGTACACCGAGCTGTTTTTT. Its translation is CASSYSSQYTELFF.

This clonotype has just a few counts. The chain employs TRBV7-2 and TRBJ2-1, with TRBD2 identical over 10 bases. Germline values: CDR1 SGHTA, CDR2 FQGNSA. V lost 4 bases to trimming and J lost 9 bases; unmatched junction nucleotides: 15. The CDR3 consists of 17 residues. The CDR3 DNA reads TGTGCCAGCAGCTCCCAACCCCCTGCTAGCGGGGGTGGTGAGCAGTTCTTC. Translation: CASSSQPPASGGGEQFF.

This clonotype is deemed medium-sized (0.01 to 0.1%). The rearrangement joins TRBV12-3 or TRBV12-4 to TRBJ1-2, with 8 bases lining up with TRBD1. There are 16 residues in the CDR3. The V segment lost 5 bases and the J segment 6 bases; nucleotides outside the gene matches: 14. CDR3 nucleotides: TGTGCCAGCAGTACGGACAGGGACGGGGTAGGGAATGGCTACACCTTC. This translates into CASSTDRDGVGNGYTF.

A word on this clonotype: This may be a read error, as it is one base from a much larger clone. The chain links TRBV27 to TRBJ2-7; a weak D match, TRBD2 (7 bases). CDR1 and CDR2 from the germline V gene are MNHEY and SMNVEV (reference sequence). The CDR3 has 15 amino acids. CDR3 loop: CTSSLGGGRDHEQYF. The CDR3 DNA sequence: TGTACCAGCAGTTTGGGGGGGGGGCGAGACCACGAGCAGTACTTC.

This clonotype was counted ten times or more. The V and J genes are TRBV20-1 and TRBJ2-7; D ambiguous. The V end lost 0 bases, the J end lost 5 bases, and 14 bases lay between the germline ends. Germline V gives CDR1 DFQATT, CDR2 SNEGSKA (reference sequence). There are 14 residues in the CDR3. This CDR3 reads CSAREQTVNNEQYF. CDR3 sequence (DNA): TGCAGTGCTAGAGAACAAACAGTGAATAACGAGCAGTACTTC.

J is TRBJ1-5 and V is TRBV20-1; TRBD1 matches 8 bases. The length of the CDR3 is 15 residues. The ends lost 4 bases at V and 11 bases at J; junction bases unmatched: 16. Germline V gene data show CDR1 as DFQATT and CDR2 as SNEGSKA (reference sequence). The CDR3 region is CSATTQTGEGGTQHF. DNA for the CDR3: TGCAGTGCTACTACCCAGACAGGGGAGGGCGGGACCCAGCATTTT.

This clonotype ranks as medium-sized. CDR3 bases: TGCGCCAGCAGCCCGGGGACTAGCGGGGATTTCACAGATACGCAGTATTTT. Its protein is CASSPGTSGDFTDTQYF. The chain carries TRBV5-1 and TRBJ2-3; 13 nucleotides agree with TRBD2. This CDR3 is 17 amino acids long. Germline CDR1 reads SGHRS; CDR2 reads YFSETQ. With 4 bases clipped from V and 2 bases from J, the junction kept 7 bases outside the gene matches.

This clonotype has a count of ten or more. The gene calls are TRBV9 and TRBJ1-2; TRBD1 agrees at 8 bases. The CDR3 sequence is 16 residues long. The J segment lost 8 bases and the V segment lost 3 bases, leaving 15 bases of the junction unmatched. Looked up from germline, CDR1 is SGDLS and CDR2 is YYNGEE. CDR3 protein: CASSGGQVLWGGGYTF. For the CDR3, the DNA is TGTGCCAGCAGCGGGGGACAGGTACTTTGGGGGGGAGGCTACACCTTC.

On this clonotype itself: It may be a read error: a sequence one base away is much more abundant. The DNA for the CDR3 is TGTGCCAACAGCCAAGGCCGAACCTACGAGCAGTACTTC. As protein: CANSQGRTYEQYF. The J gene is TRBJ2-7, the V gene TRBV3-1; D gene ambiguous. In germline, CDR1 is LGHDT, CDR2 YNNKEL (reference sequence). The CDR3 extends over 13 amino acids.

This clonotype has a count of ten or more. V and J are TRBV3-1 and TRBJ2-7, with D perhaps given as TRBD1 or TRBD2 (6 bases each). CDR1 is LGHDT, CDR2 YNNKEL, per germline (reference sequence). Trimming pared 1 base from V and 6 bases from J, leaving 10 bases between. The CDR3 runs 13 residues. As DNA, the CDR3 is TGTGCCAGCAGCCAAGCACAGGGAGGCGAGCAGTACTTC. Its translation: CASSQAQGGEQYF.

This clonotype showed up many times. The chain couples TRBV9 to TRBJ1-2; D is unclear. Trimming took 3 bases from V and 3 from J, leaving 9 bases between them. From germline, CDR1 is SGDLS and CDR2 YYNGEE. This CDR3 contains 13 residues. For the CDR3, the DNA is TGTGCCAGCAGCGGTCAGGAGTACTATGGCTACACCTTC. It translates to CASSGQEYYGYTF.

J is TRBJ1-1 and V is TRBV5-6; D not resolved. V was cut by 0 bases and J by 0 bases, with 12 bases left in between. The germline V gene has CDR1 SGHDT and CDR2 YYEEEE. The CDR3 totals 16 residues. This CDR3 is CASSLEQGRLNTEAFF. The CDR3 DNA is TGTGCCAGCAGCTTGGAGCAAGGCCGATTGAACACTGAAGCTTTCTTT.

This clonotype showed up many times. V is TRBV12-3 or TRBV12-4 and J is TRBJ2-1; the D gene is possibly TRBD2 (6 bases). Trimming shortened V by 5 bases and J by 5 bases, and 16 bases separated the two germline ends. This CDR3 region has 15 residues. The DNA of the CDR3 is TGTGCCAGCAGTCCCCTGGGTGGGGGGAACAATGAGCAGTTCTTC. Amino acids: CASSPLGGGNNEQFF.

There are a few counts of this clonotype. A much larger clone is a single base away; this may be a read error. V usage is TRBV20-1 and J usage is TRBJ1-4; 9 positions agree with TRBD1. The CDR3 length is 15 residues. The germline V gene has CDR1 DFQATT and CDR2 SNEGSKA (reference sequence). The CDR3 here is CSAREMGQGDEKLVF. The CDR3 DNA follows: TGCAGTGCTAGGGAAATGGGACAGGGAGATGAAAAACTGGTTTTT.

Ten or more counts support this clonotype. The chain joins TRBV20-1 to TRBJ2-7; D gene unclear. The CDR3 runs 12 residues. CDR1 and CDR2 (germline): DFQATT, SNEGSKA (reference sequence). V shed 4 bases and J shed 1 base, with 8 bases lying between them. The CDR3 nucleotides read TGCAGTGCTAAAGGGAATTCCTACGAGCAGTACTTC. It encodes CSAKGNSYEQYF.

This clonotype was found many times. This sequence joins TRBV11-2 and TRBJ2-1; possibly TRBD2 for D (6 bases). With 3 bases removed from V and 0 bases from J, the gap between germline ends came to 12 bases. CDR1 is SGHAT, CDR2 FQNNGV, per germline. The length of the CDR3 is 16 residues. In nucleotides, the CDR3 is TGTGCCAGCAGCTTGGCAGCGGGTACCTCCTACAATGAGCAGTTCTTC. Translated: CASSLAAGTSYNEQFF.